This TCR beta chain was sequenced in a study of T-cell reconstitution after alpha-beta-depleted transplantation in children. Overall study findings and caveats: T-cell counts and diversity at one year post-transplant came mainly from newly produced T cells. Alpha-beta T cells present about two months after transplant were reported to originate from several hundred expanded graft clones. At day 60, the high TCRbeta diversity found in some patients originated from recipient T cells and thymic progenitors that had survived.

Unmatched junction bases numbered 4, after V lost 5 bases and J lost 0 bases. This CDR3 contains 16 residues. CDR1 is MNHEY and CDR2 is SVGEGT in the germline V gene. The library targeted TCRbeta and was prepared with unique molecular identifiers. TCRdb re-analysed the PCR reads in MiXCR, keeping a single row per CDR3 protein. The sample records under 850,000 distinct CDR3 sequences, around 13% being singletons. Only a few counts were recorded for this clonotype. Its antigen is as yet unknown. The chain employs TRBV6-2 or TRBV6-3 and TRBJ2-6; TRBD1 matches at 7 bases. This receptor was obtained from a girl aged 2 to 9 with congenital amegakaryocytic thrombocytopenia, due to receive a stem cell transplant. The specimen was PBMCs, collected before TCRalphabeta/CD19-depleted stem cell transplant. The CDR3: CASSTRQGSGANVLTF. DNA for the CDR3: TGTGCCAGCAGTACAAGACAGGGCTCTGGGGCCAACGTCCTGACTTTC.